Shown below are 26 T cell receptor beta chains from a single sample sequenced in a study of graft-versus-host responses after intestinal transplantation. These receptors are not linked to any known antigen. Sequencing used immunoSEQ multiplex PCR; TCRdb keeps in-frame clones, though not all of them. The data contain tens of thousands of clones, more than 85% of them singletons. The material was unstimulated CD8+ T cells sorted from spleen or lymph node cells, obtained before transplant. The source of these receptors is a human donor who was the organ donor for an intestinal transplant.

The CDR3 here is CASSQWGVYEQYF. The CDR3 region has the DNA TGTGCCAGCAGCCAGTGGGGGGTCTACGAGCAGTACTTC. The V gene is TRBV7-6, the J gene TRBJ2-7; TRBD2 might be the D (6 bases). The CDR3 sequence is 13 residues long. V was trimmed by 5 bases and J by 3 bases, leaving 11 bases between them. Germline V lookup: CDR1 SGHVS, CDR2 FNYEAQ.

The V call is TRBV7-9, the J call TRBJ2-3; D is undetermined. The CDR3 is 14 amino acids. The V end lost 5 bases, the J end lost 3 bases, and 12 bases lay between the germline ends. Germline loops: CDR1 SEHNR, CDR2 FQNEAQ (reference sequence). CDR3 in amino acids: CASSPPATTDTQYF. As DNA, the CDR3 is TGTGCCAGCAGCCCTCCTGCTACGACAGATACGCAGTATTTT.

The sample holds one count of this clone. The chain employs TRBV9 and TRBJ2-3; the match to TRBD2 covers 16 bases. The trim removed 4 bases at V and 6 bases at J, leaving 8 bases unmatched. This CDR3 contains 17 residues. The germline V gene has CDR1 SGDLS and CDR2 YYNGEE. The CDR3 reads CASSSGLAGGPGDTQYF. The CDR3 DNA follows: TGTGCCAGCAGCTCGGGACTAGCGGGGGGGCCAGGGGATACGCAGTATTTT.

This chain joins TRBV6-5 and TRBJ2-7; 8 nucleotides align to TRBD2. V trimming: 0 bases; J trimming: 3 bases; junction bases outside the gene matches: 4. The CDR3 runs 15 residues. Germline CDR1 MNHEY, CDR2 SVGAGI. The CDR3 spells CASSYSPGLVYEQYF. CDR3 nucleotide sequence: TGTGCCAGCAGTTACTCTCCGGGACTAGTCTACGAGCAGTACTTC.

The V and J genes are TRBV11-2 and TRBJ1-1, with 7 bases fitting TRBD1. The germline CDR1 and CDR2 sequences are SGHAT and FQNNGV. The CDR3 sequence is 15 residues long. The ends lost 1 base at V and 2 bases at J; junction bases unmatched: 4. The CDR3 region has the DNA TGTGCCAGCAGCTTAGGGACAGGCCTAAACACTGAAGCTTTCTTT. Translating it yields CASSLGTGLNTEAFF.

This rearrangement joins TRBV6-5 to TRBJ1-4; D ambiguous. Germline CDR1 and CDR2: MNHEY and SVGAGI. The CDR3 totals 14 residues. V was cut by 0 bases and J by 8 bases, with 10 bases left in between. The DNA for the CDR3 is TGTGCCAGCAGTTACTCGAAAGGATCGGAAAAACTGTTTTTT. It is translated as CASSYSKGSEKLFF.

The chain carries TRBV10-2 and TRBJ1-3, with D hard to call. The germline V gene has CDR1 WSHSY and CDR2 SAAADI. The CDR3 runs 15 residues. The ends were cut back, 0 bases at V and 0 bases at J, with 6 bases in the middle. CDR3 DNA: TGCGCCAGCAGTGAGTCAGGGAGCTCTGGAAACACCATATATTTT. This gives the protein CASSESGSSGNTIYF.

The CDR3 nucleotides are TGTGCCAGTATGCCAGGGTCGAACACTGAAGCTTTCTTT. It translates to CASMPGSNTEAFF. The V and J genes are TRBV19 and TRBJ1-1, with D perhaps TRBD1 (5 bases). The germline V gene has CDR1 LNHDA and CDR2 SQIVND (reference sequence). V was pared by 7 bases and J by 1 base, with 10 bases between. CDR3 length: 13 amino acids.

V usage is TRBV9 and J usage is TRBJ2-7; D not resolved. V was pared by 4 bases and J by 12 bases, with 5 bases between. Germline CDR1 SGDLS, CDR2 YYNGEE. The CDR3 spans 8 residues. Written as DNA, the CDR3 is TGTGCCAGCAGCTCCGCGTACTTC. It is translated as CASSSAYF.

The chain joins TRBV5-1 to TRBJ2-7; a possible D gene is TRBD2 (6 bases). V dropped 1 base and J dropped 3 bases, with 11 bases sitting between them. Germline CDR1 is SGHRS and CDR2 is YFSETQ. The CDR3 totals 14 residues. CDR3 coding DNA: TGCGCCAGCAGCTTGATCGGACTAAGCTACGAGCAGTACTTC. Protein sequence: CASSLIGLSYEQYF.

The CDR3 nucleotides read TGCGCCAGCAGCCAGCCCCGGAGCGGGAGGGCCAATGAGCAGTTCTTC. This gives the protein CASSQPRSGRANEQFF. The chain links TRBV4-1 to TRBJ2-1; 10 bases map to TRBD2. The V gene's germline CDR1 is MGHRA and CDR2 YSYEKL. The CDR3 covers 16 residues. The V gene end was trimmed by 3 bases and the J gene end by 6 bases; junction bases not matched to a gene: 8.

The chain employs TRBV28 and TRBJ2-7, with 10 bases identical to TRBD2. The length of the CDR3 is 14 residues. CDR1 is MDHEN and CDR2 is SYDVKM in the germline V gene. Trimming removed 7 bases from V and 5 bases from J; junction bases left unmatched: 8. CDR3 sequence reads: CASTQAGGPHEQYF. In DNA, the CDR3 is TGTGCCAGCACCCAAGCGGGAGGGCCACACGAGCAGTACTTC. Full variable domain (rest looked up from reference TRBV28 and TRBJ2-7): DVKVTQSSRYLVKRTGEKVFLECVQDMDHENMFWYRQDPGLGLRLIYFSYDVKMKEKGDIPEGYSVSREKKERFSLILESASTNQTSMYLCASTQAGGPHEQYFGPGTRLTVT.

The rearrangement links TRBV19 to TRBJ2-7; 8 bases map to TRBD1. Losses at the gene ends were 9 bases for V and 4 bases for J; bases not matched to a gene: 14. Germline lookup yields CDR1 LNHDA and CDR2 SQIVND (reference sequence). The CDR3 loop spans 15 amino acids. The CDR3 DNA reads TGTGCCAGCAGTTACGGGGCAGGGGGCCAGTACGAGCAGTACTTC. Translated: CASSYGAGGQYEQYF.

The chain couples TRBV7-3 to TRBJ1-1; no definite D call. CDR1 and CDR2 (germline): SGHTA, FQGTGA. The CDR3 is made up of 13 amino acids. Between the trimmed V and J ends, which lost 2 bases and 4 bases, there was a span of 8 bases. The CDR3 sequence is CASSLSTITEAFF. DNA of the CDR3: TGTGCCAGCAGCTTATCGACAATCACTGAAGCTTTCTTT. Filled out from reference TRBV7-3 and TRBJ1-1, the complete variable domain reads GAGVSQTPSNKVTEKGKYVELRCDPISGHTALYWYRQSLGQGPEFLIYFQGTGAADDSGLPNDRFFAVRPEGSVSTLKIQRTERGDSAVYLCASSLSTITEAFFGQGTRLTVV.

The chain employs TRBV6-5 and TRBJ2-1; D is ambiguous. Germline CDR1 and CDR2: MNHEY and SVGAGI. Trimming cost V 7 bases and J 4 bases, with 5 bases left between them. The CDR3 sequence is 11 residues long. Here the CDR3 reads CASTAYNEQFF. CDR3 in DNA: TGTGCCAGCACAGCTTACAATGAGCAGTTCTTC.

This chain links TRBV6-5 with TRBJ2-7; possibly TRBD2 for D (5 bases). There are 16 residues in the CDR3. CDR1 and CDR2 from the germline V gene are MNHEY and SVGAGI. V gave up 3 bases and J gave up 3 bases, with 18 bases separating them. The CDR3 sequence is CASSYGKGAVGYEQYF. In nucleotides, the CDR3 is TGTGCCAGCAGTTATGGCAAGGGAGCGGTGGGCTACGAGCAGTACTTC.

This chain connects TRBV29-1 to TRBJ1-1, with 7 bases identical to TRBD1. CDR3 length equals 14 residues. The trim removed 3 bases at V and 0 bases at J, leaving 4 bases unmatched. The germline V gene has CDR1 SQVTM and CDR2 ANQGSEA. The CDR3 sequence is CSVDNRGMNTEAFF. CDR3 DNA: TGCAGCGTTGACAACAGGGGCATGAACACTGAAGCTTTCTTT.

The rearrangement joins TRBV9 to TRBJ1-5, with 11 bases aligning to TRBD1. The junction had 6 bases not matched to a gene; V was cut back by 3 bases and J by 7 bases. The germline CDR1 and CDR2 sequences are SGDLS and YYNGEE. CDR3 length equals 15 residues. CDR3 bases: TGTGCCAGCAGCGGGAGGGACAGGGGGGGACAGCCCCAGCATTTT. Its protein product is CASSGRDRGGQPQHF.

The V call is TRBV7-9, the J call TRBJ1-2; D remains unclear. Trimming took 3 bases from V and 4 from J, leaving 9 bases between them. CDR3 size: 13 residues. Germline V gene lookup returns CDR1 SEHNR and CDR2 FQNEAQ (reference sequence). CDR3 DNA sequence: TGTGCCAGCAGCTTGGTCAGCGTCTATGGCTACACCTTC. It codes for CASSLVSVYGYTF.

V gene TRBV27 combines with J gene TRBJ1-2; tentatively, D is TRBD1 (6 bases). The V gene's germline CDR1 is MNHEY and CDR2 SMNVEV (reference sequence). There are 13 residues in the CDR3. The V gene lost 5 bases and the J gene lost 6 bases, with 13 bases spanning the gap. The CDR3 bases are TGTGCCAGCAGTCCTCGACAGGTTCATGGCTACACCTTC. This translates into CASSPRQVHGYTF.

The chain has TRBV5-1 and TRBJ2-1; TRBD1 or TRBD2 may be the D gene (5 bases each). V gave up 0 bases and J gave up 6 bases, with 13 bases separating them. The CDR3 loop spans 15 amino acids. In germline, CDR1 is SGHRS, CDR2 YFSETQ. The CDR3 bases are TGCGCCAGCAGCTTGGGTCTGGGGGTGGTCAATGAGCAGTTCTTC. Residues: CASSLGLGVVNEQFF.

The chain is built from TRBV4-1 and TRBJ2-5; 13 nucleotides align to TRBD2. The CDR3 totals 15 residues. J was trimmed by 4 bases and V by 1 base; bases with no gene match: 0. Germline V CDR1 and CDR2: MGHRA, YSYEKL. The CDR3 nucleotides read TGCGCCAGCAGCCAAGGGACTAGCGGGAGAGAGACCCAGTACTTC. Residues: CASSQGTSGRETQYF.

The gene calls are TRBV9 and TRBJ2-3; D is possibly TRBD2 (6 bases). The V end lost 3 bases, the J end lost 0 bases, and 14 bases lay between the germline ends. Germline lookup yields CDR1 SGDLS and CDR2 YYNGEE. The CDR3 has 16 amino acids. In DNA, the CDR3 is TGTGCCAGCAGCGAGGAAGGGAGGACTAGCACAGATACGCAGTATTTT. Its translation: CASSEEGRTSTDTQYF.

As DNA, the CDR3 is TGTGCCAGCAGCTTGTACCTTAGCGGGGTTAACACCGGGGAGCTGTTTTTT. It codes for CASSLYLSGVNTGELFF. The chain carries TRBV11-2 and TRBJ2-2; the match to TRBD2 covers 8 bases. The germline V gene encodes CDR1 SGHAT and CDR2 FQNNGV. The junction had 8 bases not matched to a gene; V was cut back by 3 bases and J by 2 bases. The CDR3 has 17 amino acids.

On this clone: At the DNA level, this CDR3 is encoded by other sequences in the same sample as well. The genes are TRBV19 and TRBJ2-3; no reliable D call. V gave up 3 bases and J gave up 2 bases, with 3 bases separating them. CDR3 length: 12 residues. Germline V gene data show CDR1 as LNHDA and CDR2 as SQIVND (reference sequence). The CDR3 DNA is TGTGCCAGTAGTATCGCCACAGATACGCAGTATTTT. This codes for CASSIATDTQYF.

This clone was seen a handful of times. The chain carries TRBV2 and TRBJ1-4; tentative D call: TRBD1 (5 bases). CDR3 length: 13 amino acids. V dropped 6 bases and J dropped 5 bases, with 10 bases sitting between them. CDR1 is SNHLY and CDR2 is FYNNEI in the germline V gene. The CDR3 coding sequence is TGTGCCAGCAGCAGGGAGGGGAATGAAAAACTGTTTTTT. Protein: CASSREGNEKLFF.